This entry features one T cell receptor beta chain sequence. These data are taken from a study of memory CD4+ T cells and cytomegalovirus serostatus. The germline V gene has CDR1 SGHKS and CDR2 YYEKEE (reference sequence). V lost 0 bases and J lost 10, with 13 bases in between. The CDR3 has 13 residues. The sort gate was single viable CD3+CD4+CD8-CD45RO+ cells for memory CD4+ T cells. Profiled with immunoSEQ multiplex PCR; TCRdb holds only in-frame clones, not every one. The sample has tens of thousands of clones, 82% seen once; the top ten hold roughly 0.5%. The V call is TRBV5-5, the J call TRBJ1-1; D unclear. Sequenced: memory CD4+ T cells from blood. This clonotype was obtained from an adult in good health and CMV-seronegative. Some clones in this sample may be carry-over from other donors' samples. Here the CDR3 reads CASSLDSVEGAFF. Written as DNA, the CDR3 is TGTGCCAGCAGCTTGGACTCTGTGGAGGGAGCTTTCTTT.